One sample yielded the 19 T cell receptor beta chains listed below, sequenced in a study of monozygotic twins with inflammatory bowel disease. From the 5' RACE reads, TCRdb lists one entry per CDR3 protein and no DNA. The specimen's table records around 400,000 distinct CDR3 sequences. Material: blood. All receptors derive from a human donor with ulcerative colitis or Crohn's disease, or a healthy co-twin of an affected twin (not recorded which).

The chain is built from TRBV7-9 and TRBJ2-3; TCRdb's D call, TRBD2, is unchecked because there is no DNA. Germline CDR1 and CDR2: SEHNR and FQNEAQ (reference sequence). CDR3 length equals 12 residues. This CDR3 reads CASSLGEPTQYF. The full variable domain, rest sourced from reference TRBV7-9 and TRBJ2-3, is DTGVSQNPRHKITKRGQNVTFRCDPISEHNRLYWYRQTLGQGPEFLTYFQNEAQLEKSRLLSDRFSAERPKGSFSTLEIQRTEQGDSAMYLCASSLGEPTQYFGPGTRLTVL.

The rearrangement joins TRBV19 to TRBJ2-5; the TCRdb D gene call, TRBD1, has no DNA to confirm it. From germline, CDR1 is LNHDA and CDR2 SQIVND (reference sequence). This CDR3 is built from 15 residues. The CDR3 loop is CASSRDREGAETQYF.

The chain joins TRBV12-3 or TRBV12-4 to TRBJ2-3; TCRdb gives TRBD1 as the D gene, but with no DNA this cannot be confirmed. This CDR3 spans 13 amino acids. The CDR3: CASRHKGADTQYF.

The genes are TRBV7-6 and TRBJ2-1. The CDR3 sequence is 14 residues long. Germline lookup yields CDR1 SGHVS and CDR2 FNYEAQ. CDR3 region: CASSLAPTPNEQFF.

CDR3 in amino acids: CASSSVGLPYEQYF. The gene calls are TRBV27 and TRBJ2-7; TCRdb gives TRBD2 as the D gene, but with no DNA this cannot be confirmed. Per the germline V gene, CDR1 is MNHEY and CDR2 is SMNVEV (reference sequence). CDR3 length: 14 residues.

This sequence joins TRBV10-3 and TRBJ2-5; TCRdb selects TRBD1, and the lack of DNA leaves this call unchecked. CDR1 and CDR2 from the germline V gene are ENHRY and SYGVKD. The CDR3 is 13 residues long. The CDR3 sequence: CAISPGPQETQYF.

This chain uses TRBV10-3 with TRBJ2-2; TCRdb gives TRBD1 as the D gene, but with no DNA this cannot be confirmed. The CDR3 totals 13 residues. Germline loops: CDR1 ENHRY, CDR2 SYGVKD. The CDR3 spells CAITTGSGGELFF.

The V gene is TRBV24-1, the J gene TRBJ1-1. The CDR3 has 13 amino acids. Germline V gene lookup returns CDR1 KGHDR and CDR2 SFDVKD. The CDR3 here is CATSDYRNTEAFF.

The chain joins TRBV15 to TRBJ2-6; TCRdb lists TRBD1, though no DNA is available to test this call. In germline, CDR1 is LNHNV, CDR2 YYDKDF (reference sequence). CDR3 length: 17 residues. The CDR3 spells CATPRVWGPSGANVPTF. Variable domain in full (rest from reference TRBV15 and TRBJ2-6): DAMVIQNPRYQVTQFGKPVTLSCSQTLNHNVMYWYQQKSSQAPKLLFHYYDKDFNNEADTPDNFQSRRPNTSFCFLDIRSPGLGDTAMYLCATPRVWGPSGANVPTFGAGSRLTVL.

The genes are TRBV7-6 and TRBJ1-4. Germline CDR1 SGHVS, CDR2 FNYEAQ. This CDR3 region has 14 residues. This CDR3 is CASSLVHGNEKLFF.

The chain has TRBV5-1 and TRBJ2-5. CDR1 SGHRS and CDR2 YFSETQ come from the germline V gene. The CDR3 is 13 amino acids. CDR3 protein: CASSPTTRPSQYF.

V gene TRBV19 combines with J gene TRBJ2-5. Germline assignment: CDR1 LNHDA and CDR2 SQIVND (reference sequence). The length of the CDR3 is 14 residues. CDR3 sequence reads: CASSMWTEQETQYF.

The CDR3: CASSTAGTYEQYF. The rearrangement links TRBV5-4 to TRBJ2-7; the D gene TCRdb calls, TRBD2, cannot be checked with no DNA. The CDR3 contains 13 residues. Germline lookup yields CDR1 SGHNT and CDR2 YYREEE (reference sequence).

The J gene is TRBJ2-1, the V gene TRBV5-1; with no DNA, the TCRdb D assignment of TRBD1 cannot be verified. Germline-derived CDR1 and CDR2 are SGHRS and YFSETQ. The CDR3 has 15 amino acids. CDR3 sequence: CASSKTPPGYNEQFF.

The V call is TRBV6-8, the J call TRBJ2-5. The CDR3 loop spans 16 amino acids. CDR1 MNHGY and CDR2 SAAAGT come from the germline V gene. This chain's CDR3 is CASSYEATPLPETQYF.

The rearrangement joins TRBV19 to TRBJ1-5; absent DNA, TCRdb's TRBD1 call cannot be checked. There are 15 residues in the CDR3. The V gene's germline CDR1 is LNHDA and CDR2 SQIVND (reference sequence). CDR3 region: CASSRQGGNNQPQHF. Supplemented by reference TRBV19 and TRBJ1-5, the full variable domain reads DGGITQSPKYLFRKEGQNVTLSCEQNLNHDAMYWYRQDPGQGLRLIYYSQIVNDFQKGDIAEGYSVSREKKESFPLTVTSAQKNPTAFYLCASSRQGGNNQPQHFGDGTRLSIL.

The J gene is TRBJ1-5, the V gene TRBV6-5; TCRdb's assignment of TRBD1 cannot be checked, as there is no DNA. This CDR3 contains 14 residues. The germline V gene has CDR1 MNHEY and CDR2 SVGAGI. CDR3 in amino acids: CASSYPGDGQPQHF.

The chain employs TRBV5-1 and TRBJ2-5. Germline lookup yields CDR1 SGHRS and CDR2 YFSETQ. CDR3 length: 14 residues. This CDR3 reads CASSLERYQETQYF.

The chain employs TRBV7-9 and TRBJ1-1. The V gene's germline CDR1 is SEHNR and CDR2 FQNEAQ (reference sequence). CDR3 length: 13 amino acids. The CDR3 here is CASSPVPRTEAFF. Full variable domain (remainder filled in from reference TRBV7-9 and TRBJ1-1): DTGVSQNPRHKITKRGQNVTFRCDPISEHNRLYWYRQTLGQGPEFLTYFQNEAQLEKSRLLSDRFSAERPKGSFSTLEIQRTEQGDSAMYLCASSPVPRTEAFFGQGTRLTVV.